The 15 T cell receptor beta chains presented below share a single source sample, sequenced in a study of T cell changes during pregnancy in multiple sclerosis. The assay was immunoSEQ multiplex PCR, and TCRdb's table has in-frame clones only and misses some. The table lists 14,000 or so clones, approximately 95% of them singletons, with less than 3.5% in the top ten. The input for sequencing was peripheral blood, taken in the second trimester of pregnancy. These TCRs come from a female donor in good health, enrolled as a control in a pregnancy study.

The CDR3 reads CASARDSNQPQHF. CDR3 sequence (DNA): TGTGCCAGCGCTCGGGATAGCAATCAGCCCCAGCATTTT. The rearrangement links TRBV7-2 to TRBJ1-5, with unresolved D. The V and J ends lost 8 bases and 0 bases respectively, with 8 bases between them. The CDR3 extends over 13 amino acids. CDR1 SGHTA and CDR2 FQGNSA come from the germline V gene.

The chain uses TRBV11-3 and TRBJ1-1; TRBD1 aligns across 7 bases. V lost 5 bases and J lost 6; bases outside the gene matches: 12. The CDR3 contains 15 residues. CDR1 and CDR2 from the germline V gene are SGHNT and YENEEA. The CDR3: CASSRIRQGEAEAFF. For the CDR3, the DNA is TGTGCCAGCAGCCGGATTCGACAGGGAGAGGCTGAAGCTTTCTTT.

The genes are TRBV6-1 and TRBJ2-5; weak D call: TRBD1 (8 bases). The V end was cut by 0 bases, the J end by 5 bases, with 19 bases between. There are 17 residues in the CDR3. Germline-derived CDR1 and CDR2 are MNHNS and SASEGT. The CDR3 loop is CASSEAWTGRVDETQYF. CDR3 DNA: TGTGCCAGCAGTGAAGCGTGGACAGGGAGGGTGGATGAGACCCAGTACTTC.

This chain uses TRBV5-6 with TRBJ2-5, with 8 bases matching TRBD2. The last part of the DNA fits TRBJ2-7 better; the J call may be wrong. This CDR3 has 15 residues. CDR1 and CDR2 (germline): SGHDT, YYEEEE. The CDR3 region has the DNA TGTGCCAGCAGCATAGGACTAGCCCCTACCTACGAGCAGTACTTC. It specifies CASSIGLAPTYEQYF.

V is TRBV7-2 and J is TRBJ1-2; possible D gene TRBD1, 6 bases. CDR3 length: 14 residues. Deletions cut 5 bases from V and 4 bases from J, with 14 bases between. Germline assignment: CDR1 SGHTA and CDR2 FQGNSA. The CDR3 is CASSIFLGGYGYTF. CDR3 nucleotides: TGTGCCAGCAGCATTTTTTTAGGGGGCTATGGCTACACCTTC.

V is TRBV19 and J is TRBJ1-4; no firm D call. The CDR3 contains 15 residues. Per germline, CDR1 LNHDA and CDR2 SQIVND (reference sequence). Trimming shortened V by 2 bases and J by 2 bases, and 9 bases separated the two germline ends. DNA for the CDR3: TGTGCCAGTAGTATACACAGAGGGACTAATGAAAAACTGTTTTTT. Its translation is CASSIHRGTNEKLFF. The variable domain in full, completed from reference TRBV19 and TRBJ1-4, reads DGGITQSPKYLFRKEGQNVTLSCEQNLNHDAMYWYRQDPGQGLRLIYYSQIVNDFQKGDIAEGYSVSREKKESFPLTVTSAQKNPTAFYLCASSIHRGTNEKLFFGSGTQLSVL.

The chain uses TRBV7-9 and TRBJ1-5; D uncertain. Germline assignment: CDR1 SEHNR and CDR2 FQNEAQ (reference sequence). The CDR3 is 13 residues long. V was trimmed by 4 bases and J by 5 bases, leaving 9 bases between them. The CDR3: CASSSGVDQPQHF. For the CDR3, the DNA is TGTGCCAGCAGCTCCGGGGTTGATCAGCCCCAGCATTTT.

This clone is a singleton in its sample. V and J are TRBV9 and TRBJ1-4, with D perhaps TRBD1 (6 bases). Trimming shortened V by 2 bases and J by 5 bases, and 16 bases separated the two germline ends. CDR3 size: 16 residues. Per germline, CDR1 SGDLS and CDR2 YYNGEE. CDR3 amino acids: CASSVSLGAENEKLFF. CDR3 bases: TGTGCCAGCAGCGTGTCTTTGGGGGCTGAGAATGAAAAACTGTTTTTT.

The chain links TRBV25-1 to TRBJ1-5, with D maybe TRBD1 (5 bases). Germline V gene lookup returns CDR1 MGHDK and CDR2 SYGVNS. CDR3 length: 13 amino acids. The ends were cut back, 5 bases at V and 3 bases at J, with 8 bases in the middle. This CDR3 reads CASSSGFNQPQHF. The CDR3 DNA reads TGTGCCAGCAGTTCAGGGTTCAATCAGCCCCAGCATTTT.

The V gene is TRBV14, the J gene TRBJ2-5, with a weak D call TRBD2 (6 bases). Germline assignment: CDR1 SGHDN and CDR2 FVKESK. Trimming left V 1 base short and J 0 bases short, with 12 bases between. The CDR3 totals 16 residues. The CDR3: CASSQAIAVYQETQYF. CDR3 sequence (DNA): TGTGCCAGCAGCCAAGCAATAGCGGTGTACCAAGAGACCCAGTACTTC.

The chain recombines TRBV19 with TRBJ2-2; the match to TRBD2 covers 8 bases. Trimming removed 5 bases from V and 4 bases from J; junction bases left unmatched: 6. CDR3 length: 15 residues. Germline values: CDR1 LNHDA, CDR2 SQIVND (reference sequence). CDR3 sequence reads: CASSPTSGTTGELFF. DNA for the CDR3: TGTGCCAGTAGTCCCACTAGCGGAACCACCGGGGAGCTGTTTTTT.

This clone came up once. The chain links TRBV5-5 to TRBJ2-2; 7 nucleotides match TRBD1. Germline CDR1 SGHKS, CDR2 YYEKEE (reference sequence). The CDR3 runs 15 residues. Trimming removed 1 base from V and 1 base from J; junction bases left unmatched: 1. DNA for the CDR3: TGTGCCAGCAGCTTGACAGGGGTGAACACCGGGGAGCTGTTTTTT. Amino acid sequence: CASSLTGVNTGELFF.

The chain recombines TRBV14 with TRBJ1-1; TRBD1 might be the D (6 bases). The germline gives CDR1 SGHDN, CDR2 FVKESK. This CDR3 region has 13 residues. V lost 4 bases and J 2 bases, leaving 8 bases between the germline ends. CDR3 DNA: TGTGCCAGCAGCCCGACAGGTAACACTGAAGCTTTCTTT. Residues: CASSPTGNTEAFF.

CDR3 loop: CASSLRMGGTDGELFF. The CDR3 bases are TGTGCCAGCAGCTTACGCATGGGGGGGACGGACGGGGAGCTGTTTTTT. The chain combines TRBV11-3 with TRBJ2-2; 7 bases agree with TRBD2. Trimming took 2 bases from V and 7 from J; bases not matched to a gene: 10. This CDR3 is built from 16 residues. CDR1 and CDR2 (germline): SGHNT, YENEEA.

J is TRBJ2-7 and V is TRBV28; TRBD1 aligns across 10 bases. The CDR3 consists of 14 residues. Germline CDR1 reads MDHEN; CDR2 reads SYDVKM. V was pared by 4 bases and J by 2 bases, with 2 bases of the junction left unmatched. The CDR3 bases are TGTGCCAGCAGTTCCGGGACAGGGGCCTACGAGCAGTACTTC. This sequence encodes CASSSGTGAYEQYF.